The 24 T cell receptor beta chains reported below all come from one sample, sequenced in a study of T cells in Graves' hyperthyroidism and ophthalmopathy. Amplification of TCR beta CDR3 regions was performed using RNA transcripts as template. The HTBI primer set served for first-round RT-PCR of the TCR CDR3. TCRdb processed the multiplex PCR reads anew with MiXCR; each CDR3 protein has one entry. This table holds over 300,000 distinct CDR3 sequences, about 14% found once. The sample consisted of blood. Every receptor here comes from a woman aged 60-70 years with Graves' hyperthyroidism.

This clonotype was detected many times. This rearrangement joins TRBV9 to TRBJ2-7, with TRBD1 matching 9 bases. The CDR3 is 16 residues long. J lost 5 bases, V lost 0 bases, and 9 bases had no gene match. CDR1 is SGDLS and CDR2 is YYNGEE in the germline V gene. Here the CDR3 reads CASSVGPGDRVDEQYF. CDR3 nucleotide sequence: TGTGCCAGCAGCGTAGGCCCCGGGGACAGGGTCGACGAGCAGTACTTC. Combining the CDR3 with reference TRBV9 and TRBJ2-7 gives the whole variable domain DSGVTQTPKHLITATGQRVTLRCSPRSGDLSVYWYQQSLDQGLQFLIQYYNGEERAKGNILERFSAQQFPDLHSELNLSSLELGDSALYFCASSVGPGDRVDEQYFGPGTRLTVT.

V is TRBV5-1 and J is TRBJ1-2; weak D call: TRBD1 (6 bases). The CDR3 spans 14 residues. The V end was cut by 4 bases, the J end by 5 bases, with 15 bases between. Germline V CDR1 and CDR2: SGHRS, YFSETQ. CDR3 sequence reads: CASSPTTGSYGYTF. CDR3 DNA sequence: TGCGCCAGCAGCCCCACGACAGGTTCTTATGGCTACACCTTC.

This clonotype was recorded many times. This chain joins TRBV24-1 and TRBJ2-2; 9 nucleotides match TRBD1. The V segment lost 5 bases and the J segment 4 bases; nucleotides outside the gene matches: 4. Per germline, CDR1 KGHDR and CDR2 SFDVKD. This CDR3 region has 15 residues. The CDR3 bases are TGTGCCACCAGTGCGGGACAGGGCTCCACCGGGGAGCTGTTTTTT. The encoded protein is CATSAGQGSTGELFF.

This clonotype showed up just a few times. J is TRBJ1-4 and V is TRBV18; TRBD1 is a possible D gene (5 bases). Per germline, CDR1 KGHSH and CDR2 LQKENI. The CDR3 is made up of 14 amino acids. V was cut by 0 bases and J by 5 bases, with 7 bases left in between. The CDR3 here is CASSPPSGNEKLFF. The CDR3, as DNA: TGTGCCAGCTCACCACCGTCAGGGAATGAAAAACTGTTTTTT.

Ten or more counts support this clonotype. CDR3 protein: CASSGQPQETQYF. CDR3 DNA: TGTGCCAGTTCCGGACAGCCTCAAGAGACCCAGTACTTC. The genes are TRBV18 and TRBJ2-5; tentatively, D is TRBD1 (6 bases). The V end lost 9 bases, the J end lost 2 bases, and 13 bases lay between the germline ends. The CDR3 has 13 amino acids. CDR1 is KGHSH and CDR2 is LQKENI in the germline V gene.

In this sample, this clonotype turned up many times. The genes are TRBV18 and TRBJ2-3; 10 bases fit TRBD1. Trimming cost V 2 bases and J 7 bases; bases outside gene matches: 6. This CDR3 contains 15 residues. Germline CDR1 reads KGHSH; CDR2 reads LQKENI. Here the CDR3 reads CASSPETGGANTQYF. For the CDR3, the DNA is TGTGCCAGCTCACCAGAGACAGGGGGCGCGAATACGCAGTATTTT.

As DNA, the CDR3 is TGTGCCACCAGTGATTTGTCAGGTGGCTACACCTTC. This encodes CATSDLSGGYTF. The chain links TRBV24-1 to TRBJ1-2; D is uncertain. Germline V gene lookup returns CDR1 KGHDR and CDR2 SFDVKD. This CDR3 spans 12 amino acids. The V end was cut by 0 bases, the J end by 7 bases, with 5 bases between.

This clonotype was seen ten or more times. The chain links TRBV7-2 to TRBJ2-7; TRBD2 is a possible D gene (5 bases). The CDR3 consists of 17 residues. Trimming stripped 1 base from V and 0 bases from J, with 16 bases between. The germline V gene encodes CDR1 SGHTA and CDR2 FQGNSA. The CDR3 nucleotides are TGTGCCAGCAGCTTAGAGGCGGGCGGTTCCGTCTCCTACGAGCAGTACTTC. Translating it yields CASSLEAGGSVSYEQYF.

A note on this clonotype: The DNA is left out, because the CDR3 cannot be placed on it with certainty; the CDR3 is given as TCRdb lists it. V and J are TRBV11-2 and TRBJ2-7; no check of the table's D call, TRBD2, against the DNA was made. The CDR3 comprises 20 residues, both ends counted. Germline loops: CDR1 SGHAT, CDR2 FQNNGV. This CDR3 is CASSFYICSARVPHLDEQYF.

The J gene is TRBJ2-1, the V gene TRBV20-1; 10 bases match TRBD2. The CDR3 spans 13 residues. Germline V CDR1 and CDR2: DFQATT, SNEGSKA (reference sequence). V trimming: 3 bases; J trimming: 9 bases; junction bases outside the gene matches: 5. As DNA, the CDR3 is TGCAGTGCTAGCCTAGCGGGAGTGGGTGAGCAGTTCTTC. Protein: CSASLAGVGEQFF.

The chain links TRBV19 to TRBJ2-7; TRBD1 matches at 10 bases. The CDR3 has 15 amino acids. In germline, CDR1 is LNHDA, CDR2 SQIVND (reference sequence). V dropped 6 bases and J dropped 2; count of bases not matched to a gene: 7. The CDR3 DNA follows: TGTGCCAGTAGCCTTGGGACAGGGGAAACCTACGAGCAGTACTTC. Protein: CASSLGTGETYEQYF.

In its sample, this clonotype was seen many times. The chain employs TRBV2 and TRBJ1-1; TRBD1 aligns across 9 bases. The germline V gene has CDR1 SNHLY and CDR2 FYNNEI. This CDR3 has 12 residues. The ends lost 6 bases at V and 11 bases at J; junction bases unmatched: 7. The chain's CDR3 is CASRRQGESAFF. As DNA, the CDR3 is TGTGCCAGCAGGAGACAGGGGGAGTCGGCTTTCTTT.

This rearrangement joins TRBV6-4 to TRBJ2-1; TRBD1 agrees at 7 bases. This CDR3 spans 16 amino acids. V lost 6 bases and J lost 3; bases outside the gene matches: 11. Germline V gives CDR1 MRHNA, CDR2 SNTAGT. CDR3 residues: CASRPLRTGRYNEQFF. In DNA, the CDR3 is TGTGCCAGCAGGCCACTTCGGACAGGACGCTACAATGAGCAGTTCTTC.

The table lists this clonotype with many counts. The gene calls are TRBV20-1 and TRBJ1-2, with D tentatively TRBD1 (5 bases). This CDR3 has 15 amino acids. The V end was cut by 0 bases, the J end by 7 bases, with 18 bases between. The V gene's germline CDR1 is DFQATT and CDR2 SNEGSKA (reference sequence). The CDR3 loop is CSARDPLGSQGGYTF. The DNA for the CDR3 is TGCAGTGCTAGAGACCCCTTGGGGTCCCAGGGTGGCTACACCTTC.

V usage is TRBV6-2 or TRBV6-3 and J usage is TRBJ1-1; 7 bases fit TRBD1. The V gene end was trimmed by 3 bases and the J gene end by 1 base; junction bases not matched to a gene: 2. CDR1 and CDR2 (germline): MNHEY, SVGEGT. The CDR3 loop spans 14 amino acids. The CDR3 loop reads CASSYGDRNTEAFF. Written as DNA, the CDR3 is TGTGCCAGCAGTTATGGGGACAGGAACACTGAAGCTTTCTTT.

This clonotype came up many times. As DNA, the CDR3 is TGCAGTGCTCGGACTAGCAGCTACAATGAGCAGTTCTTC. Its translation: CSARTSSYNEQFF. The chain has TRBV20-1 and TRBJ2-1; 8 nucleotides match TRBD2. The V segment lost 5 bases and the J segment 3 bases; nucleotides outside the gene matches: 3. The CDR3 sequence is 13 residues long. Germline CDR1 is DFQATT and CDR2 is SNEGSKA (reference sequence).

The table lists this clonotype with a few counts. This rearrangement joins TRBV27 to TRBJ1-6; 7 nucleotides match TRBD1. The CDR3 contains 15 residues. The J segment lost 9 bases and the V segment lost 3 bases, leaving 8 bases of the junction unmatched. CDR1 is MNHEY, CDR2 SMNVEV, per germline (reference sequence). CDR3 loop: CASSFEEGAGSPLHF. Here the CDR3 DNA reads TGTGCCAGCAGTTTCGAAGAGGGGGCAGGTTCACCCCTCCACTTT.

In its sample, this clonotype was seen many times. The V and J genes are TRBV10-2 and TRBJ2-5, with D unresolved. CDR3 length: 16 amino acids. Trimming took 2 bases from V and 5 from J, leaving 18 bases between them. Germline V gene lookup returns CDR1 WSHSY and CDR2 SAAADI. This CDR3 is CASSELGQEYGETQYF. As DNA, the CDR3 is TGCGCCAGCAGTGAGCTAGGGCAGGAATATGGGGAGACCCAGTACTTC.

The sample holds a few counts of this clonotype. This CDR3 reads CSARSYRGNTEAFF. The CDR3 DNA follows: TGCAGTGCTAGATCCTACAGGGGTAACACTGAAGCTTTCTTT. The V and J genes are TRBV20-1 and TRBJ1-1, with 7 bases that match TRBD1. V lost 2 bases to trimming and J lost 2 bases; unmatched junction nucleotides: 5. The CDR3 runs 14 residues. CDR1 DFQATT and CDR2 SNEGSKA come from the germline V gene (reference sequence).

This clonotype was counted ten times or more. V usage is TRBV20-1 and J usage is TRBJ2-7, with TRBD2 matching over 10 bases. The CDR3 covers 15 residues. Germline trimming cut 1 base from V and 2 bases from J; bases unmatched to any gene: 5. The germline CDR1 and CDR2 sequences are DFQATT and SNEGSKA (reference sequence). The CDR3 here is CSARGTSGDTYEQYF. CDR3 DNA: TGCAGTGCTAGAGGGACTAGCGGCGACACCTACGAGCAGTACTTC.

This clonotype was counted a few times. This CDR3 is CASSLFVGGDSGNTIYF. The CDR3 nucleotides are TGCGCCAGCAGCCTCTTCGTCGGAGGCGACTCTGGAAACACCATATATTTT. The rearrangement joins TRBV5-1 to TRBJ1-3, with unresolved D. CDR1 is SGHRS and CDR2 is YFSETQ in the germline V gene. This CDR3 contains 17 residues. V was pared by 4 bases and J by 0 bases, with 17 bases between.

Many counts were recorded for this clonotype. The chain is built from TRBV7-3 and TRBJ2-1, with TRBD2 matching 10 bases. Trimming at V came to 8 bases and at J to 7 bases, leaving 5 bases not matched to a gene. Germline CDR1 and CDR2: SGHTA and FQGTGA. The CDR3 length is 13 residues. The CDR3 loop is CASRASGSNEQFF. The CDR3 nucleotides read TGTGCCAGCCGGGCTAGCGGGAGTAATGAGCAGTTCTTC.

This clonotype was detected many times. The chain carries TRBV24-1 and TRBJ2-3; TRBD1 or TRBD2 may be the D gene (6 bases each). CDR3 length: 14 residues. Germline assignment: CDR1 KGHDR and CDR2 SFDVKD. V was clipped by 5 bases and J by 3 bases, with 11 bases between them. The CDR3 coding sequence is TGTGCCACCAGTGCAGGGGAGGTGACAGATACGCAGTATTTT. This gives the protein CATSAGEVTDTQYF.

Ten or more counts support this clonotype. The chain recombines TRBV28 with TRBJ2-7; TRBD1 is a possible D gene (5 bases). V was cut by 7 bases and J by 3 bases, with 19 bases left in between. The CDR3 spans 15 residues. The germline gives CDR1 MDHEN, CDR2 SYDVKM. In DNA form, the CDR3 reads TGTGCCAGCACCACCCCCCAGGGTACCGGCTACGAGCAGTACTTC. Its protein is CASTTPQGTGYEQYF. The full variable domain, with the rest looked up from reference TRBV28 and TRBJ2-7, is DVKVTQSSRYLVKRTGEKVFLECVQDMDHENMFWYRQDPGLGLRLIYFSYDVKMKEKGDIPEGYSVSREKKERFSLILESASTNQTSMYLCASTTPQGTGYEQYFGPGTRLTVT.